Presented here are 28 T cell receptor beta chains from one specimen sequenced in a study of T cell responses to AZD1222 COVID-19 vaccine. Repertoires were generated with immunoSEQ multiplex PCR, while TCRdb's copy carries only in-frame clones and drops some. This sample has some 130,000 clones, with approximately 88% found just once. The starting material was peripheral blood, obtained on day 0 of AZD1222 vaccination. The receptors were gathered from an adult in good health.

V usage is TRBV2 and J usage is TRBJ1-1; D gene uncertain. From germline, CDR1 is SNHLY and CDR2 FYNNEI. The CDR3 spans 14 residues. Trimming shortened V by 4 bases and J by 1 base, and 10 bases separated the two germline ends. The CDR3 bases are TGTGCCAGCAGTGTGATGGTAGGGAACACTGAAGCTTTCTTT. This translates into CASSVMVGNTEAFF.

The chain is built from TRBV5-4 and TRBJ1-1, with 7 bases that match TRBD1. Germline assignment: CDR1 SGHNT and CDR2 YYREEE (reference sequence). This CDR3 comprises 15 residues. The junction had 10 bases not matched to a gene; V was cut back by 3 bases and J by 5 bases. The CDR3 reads CASSSIQGGWTEAFF. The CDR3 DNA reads TGTGCCAGCAGCTCCATTCAGGGGGGCTGGACTGAAGCTTTCTTT. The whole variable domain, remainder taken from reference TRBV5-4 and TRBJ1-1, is ETGVTQSPTHLIKTRGQQVTLRCSSQSGHNTVSWYQQALGQGPQFIFQYYREEENGRGNFPPRFSGLQFPNYSSELNVNALELDDSALYLCASSSIQGGWTEAFFGQGTRLTVV.

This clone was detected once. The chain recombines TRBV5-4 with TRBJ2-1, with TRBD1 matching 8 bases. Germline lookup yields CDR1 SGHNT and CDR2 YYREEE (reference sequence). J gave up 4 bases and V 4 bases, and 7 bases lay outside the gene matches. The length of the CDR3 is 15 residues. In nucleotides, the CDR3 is TGTGCCAGCAGCCCAGACAGGGGTCGGTACAATGAGCAGTTCTTC. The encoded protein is CASSPDRGRYNEQFF.

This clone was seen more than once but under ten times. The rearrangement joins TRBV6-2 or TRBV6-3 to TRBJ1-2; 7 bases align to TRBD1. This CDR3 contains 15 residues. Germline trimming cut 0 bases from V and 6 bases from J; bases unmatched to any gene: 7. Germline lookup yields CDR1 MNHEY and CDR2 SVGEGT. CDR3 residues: CASSYSTTGQNGYTF. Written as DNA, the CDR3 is TGTGCCAGCAGTTACTCGACGACAGGGCAGAATGGCTACACCTTC.

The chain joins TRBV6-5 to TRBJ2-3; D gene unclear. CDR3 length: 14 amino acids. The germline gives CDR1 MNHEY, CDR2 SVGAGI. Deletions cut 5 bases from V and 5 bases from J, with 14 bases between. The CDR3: CASSPFQPQDTQYF. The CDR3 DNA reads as TGTGCCAGCAGTCCCTTTCAGCCACAAGATACGCAGTATTTT.

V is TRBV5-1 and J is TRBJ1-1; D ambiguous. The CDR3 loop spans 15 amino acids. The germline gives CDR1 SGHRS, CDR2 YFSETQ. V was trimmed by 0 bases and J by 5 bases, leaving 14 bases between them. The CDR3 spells CASSLDVTLGTEAFF. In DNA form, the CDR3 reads TGCGCCAGCAGCTTGGACGTCACACTGGGGACTGAAGCTTTCTTT. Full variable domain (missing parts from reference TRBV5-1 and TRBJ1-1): KAGVTQTPRYLIKTRGQQVTLSCSPISGHRSVSWYQQTPGQGLQFLFEYFSETQRNKGNFPGRFSGRQFSNSRSEMNVSTLELGDSALYLCASSLDVTLGTEAFFGQGTRLTVV.

CDR3 nucleotide sequence: TGTGCCAGCAGCTTTAGCGGGGGGGTACAACACTATGGCTACACCTTC. Translated, it gives CASSFSGGVQHYGYTF. V gene TRBV7-9 combines with J gene TRBJ1-2, with a weak D call TRBD1 (5 bases). V was cut by 3 bases and J by 3 bases, with 17 bases left in between. Per the germline V gene, CDR1 is SEHNR and CDR2 is FQNEAQ (reference sequence). The length of the CDR3 is 16 residues.

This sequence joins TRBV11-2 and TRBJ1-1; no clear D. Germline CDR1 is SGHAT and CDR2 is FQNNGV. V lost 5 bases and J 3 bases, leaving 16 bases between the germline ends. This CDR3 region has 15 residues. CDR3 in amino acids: CASSPSVGHHTEAFF. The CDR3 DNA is TGTGCCAGCAGCCCCTCGGTGGGCCACCACACTGAAGCTTTCTTT.

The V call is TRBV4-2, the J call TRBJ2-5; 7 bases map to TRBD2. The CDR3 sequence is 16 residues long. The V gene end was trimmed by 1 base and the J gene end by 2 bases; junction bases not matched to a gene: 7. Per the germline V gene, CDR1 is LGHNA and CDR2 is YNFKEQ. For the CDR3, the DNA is TGTGCCAGCAGCCAAGGGGGGGGACGGTTACAAGAGACCCAGTACTTC. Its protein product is CASSQGGGRLQETQYF.

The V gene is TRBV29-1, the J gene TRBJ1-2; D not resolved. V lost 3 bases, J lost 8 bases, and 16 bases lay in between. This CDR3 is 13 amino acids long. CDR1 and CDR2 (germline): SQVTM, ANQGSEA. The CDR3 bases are TGCAGCGTTGATCCGCCAGGCCCCCGGGGCTACACCTTC. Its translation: CSVDPPGPRGYTF.

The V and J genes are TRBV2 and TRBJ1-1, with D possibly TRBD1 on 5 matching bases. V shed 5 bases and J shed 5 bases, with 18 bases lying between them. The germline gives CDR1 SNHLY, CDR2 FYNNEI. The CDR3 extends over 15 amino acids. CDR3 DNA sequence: TGTGCCAGCAGTCCCAATTCCAGGGTGCGAACTGAAGCTTTCTTT. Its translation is CASSPNSRVRTEAFF.

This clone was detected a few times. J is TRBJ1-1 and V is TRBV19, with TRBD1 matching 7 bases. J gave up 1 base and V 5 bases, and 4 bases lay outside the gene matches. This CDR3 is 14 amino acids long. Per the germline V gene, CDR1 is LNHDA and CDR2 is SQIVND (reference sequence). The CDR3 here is CASSQGVGNTEAFF. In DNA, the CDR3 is TGTGCCAGTAGTCAGGGGGTCGGGAACACTGAAGCTTTCTTT.

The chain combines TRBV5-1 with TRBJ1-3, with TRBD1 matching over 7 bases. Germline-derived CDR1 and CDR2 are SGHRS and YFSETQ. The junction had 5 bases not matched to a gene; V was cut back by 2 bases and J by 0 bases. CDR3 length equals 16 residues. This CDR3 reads CASSLPGGSSGNTIYF. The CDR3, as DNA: TGCGCCAGCAGCTTACCAGGGGGAAGCTCTGGAAACACCATATATTTT.

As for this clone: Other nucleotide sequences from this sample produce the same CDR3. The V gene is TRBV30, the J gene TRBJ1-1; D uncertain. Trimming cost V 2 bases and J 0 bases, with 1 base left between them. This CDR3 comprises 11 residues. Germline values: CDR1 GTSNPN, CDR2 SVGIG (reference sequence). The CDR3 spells CAWSLNTEAFF. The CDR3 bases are TGTGCCTGGAGTTTGAACACTGAAGCTTTCTTT.

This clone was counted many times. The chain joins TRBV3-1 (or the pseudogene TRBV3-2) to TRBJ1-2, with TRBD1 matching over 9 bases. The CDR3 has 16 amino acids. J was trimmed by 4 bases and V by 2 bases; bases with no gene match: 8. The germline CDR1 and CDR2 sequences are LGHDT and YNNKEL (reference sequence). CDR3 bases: TGTGCCAGCAGCCAAACCGGGACAGGGAGGGGCTATGGCTACACCTTC. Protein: CASSQTGTGRGYGYTF.

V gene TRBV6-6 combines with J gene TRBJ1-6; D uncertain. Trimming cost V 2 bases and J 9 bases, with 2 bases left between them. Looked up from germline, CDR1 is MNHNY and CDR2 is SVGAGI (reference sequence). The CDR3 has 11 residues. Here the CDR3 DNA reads TGTGCCAGCAGTTACGGTTCACCCCTCCACTTT. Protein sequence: CASSYGSPLHF.

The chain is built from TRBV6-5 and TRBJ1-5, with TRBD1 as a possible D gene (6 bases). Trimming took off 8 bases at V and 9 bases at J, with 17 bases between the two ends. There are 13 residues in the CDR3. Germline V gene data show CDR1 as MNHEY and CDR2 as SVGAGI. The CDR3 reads CASSPQGFWPQHF. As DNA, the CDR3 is TGTGCCAGCTCTCCACAGGGTTTTTGGCCCCAGCATTTT.

Here the CDR3 DNA reads TGCGCCAGCAGCTTTTCACCGGGACAGGGAACAGATACGCAGTATTTT. It yields the protein CASSFSPGQGTDTQYF. The chain couples TRBV5-1 to TRBJ2-3; 9 bases match TRBD1. V gave up 2 bases and J gave up 3 bases; unmatched junction bases: 7. Germline V gene data show CDR1 as SGHRS and CDR2 as YFSETQ. The CDR3 is 16 residues long. Full variable domain (remainder filled in from reference TRBV5-1 and TRBJ2-3): KAGVTQTPRYLIKTRGQQVTLSCSPISGHRSVSWYQQTPGQGLQFLFEYFSETQRNKGNFPGRFSGRQFSNSRSEMNVSTLELGDSALYLCASSFSPGQGTDTQYFGPGTRLTVL.

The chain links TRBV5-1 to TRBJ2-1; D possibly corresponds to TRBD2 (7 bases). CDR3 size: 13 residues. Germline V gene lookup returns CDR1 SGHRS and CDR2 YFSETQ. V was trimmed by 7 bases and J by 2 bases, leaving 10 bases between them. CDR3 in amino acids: CASRGGPYNEQFF. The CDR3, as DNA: TGCGCCAGCCGCGGGGGCCCCTACAATGAGCAGTTCTTC.

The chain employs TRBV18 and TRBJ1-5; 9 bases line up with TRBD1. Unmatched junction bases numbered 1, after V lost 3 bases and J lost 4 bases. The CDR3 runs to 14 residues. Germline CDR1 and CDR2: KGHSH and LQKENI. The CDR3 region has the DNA TGTGCCAGCTCACCCGGGACAGGGAATCAGCCCCAGCATTTT. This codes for CASSPGTGNQPQHF.

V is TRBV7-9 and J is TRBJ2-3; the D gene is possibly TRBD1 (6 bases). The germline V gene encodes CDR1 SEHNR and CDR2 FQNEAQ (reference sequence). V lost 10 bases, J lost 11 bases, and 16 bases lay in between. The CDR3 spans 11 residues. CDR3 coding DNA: TGTGCCATATACCAGGGGCTTGGGCAGTATTTT. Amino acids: CAIYQGLGQYF.

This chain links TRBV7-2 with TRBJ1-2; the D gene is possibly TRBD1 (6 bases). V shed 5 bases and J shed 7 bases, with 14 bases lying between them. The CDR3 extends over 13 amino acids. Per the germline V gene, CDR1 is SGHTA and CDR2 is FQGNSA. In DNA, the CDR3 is TGTGCCAGCAGCCAAGGACAGTTGGGTGGCTACACCTTC. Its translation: CASSQGQLGGYTF.

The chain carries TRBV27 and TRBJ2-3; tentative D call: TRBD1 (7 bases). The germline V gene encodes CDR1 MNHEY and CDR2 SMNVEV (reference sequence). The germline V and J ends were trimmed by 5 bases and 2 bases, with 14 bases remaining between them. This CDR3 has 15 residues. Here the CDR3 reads CASSPRDRTTDTQYF. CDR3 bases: TGTGCCAGCAGTCCGCGGGACAGAACCACAGATACGCAGTATTTT.

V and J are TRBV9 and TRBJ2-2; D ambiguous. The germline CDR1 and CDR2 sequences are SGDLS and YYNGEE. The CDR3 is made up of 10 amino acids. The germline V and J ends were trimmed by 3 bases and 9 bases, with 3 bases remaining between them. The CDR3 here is CASSGRELFF. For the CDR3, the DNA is TGTGCCAGCAGCGGCAGGGAGCTGTTTTTT.

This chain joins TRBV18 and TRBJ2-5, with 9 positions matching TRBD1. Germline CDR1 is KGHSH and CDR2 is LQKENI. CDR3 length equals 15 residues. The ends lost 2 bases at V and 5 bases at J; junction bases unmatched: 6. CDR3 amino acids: CASSPTGTGWETQYF. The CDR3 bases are TGTGCCAGCTCACCAACCGGGACAGGGTGGGAGACCCAGTACTTC. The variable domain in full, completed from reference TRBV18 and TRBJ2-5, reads NAGVMQNPRHLVRRRGQEARLRCSPMKGHSHVYWYRQLPEEGLKFMVYLQKENIIDESGMPKERFSAEFPKEGPSILRIQQVVRGDSAAYFCASSPTGTGWETQYFGPGTRLLVL.

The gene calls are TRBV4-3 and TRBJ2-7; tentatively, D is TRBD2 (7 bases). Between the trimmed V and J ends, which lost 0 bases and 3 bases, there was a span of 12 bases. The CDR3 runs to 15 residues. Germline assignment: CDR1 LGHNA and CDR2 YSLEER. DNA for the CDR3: TGCGCCAGCAGCCAAGAGTGGGGGGGACACTACGAGCAGTACTTC. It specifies CASSQEWGGHYEQYF.

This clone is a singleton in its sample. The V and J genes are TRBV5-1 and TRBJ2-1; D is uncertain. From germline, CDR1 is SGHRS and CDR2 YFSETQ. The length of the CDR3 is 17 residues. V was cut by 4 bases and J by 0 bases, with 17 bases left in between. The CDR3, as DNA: TGCGCCAGCAGCGACTTTTACAGAACAAGCTCCTACAATGAGCAGTTCTTC. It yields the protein CASSDFYRTSSYNEQFF.

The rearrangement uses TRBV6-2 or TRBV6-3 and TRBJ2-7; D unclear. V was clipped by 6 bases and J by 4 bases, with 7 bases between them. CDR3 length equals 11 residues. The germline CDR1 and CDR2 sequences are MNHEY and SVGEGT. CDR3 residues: CASSPRYEQYF. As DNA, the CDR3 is TGTGCCAGCAGCCCTCGTTACGAGCAGTACTTC.